This is a list of T cell receptor beta chains from one sample in a study of cytomegalovirus exposure and HLA in healthy donors. The table came from immunoSEQ multiplex PCR; TCRdb's copy has only in-frame clones and leaves some out. The profile shows around 93,000 clones, roughly 67% of them singletons. The sample taken for sequencing was PBMCs. These receptors all come from a boy between 10 and 17 years old in good health and CMV-seropositive. Both conserved end residues are part of each CDR3. D genes are given only for firm matches. Not every row has a clone size; where given, it reads once, few, many or a size class.

V gene	D gene	clone size	J gene	CDR3 protein	CDR3 DNA
TRBV18	.	few	TRBJ2-3	CASSPMLRGSTDTQYF	TGTGCCAGCTCACCAATGTTGCGGGGATCCACAGATACGCAGTATTTT
TRBV6-4	TRBD2	.	TRBJ2-2	CASSLAENTGELFF	TGTGCCAGCAGTCTAGCGGAGAACACCGGGGAGCTGTTTTTT
TRBV27	.	few	TRBJ1-1	CASSFGAPGEAFF	TGTGCCAGCAGTTTTGGGGCGCCAGGGGAAGCTTTCTTT
TRBV6-1	TRBD1	once	TRBJ1-2	CASTLGQYYGYTF	TGTGCCAGCACCCTGGGACAGTACTATGGCTACACCTTC
TRBV11-2	TRBD1	.	TRBJ1-2	CASSLEAGGAYGYTF	TGTGCCAGCAGCTTAGAGGCAGGGGGCGCCTATGGCTACACCTTC
TRBV7-9	.	few	TRBJ1-1	CASSSAGVNTEAFF	TGTGCCAGCAGCTCCGCGGGGGTAAACACTGAAGCTTTCTTT
TRBV9	TRBD1	few	TRBJ2-1	CASSVEAGGIANEQFF	TGTGCCAGCAGCGTAGAGGCAGGGGGTATTGCCAATGAGCAGTTCTTC
TRBV7-8	TRBD1	.	TRBJ2-7	CASSLAAGGEQYF	TGTGCCAGCAGCTTAGCGGCAGGGGGCGAGCAGTACTTC
TRBV2	.	.	TRBJ1-5	CASSEGREAQPQHF	TGTGCCAGCAGTGAGGGCAGGGAGGCTCAGCCCCAGCATTTT
TRBV19	TRBD2	.	TRBJ2-2	CASSRRLAANTGELFF	TGTGCCAGTAGTAGAAGACTAGCGGCGAACACCGGGGAGCTGTTTTTT
TRBV11-2	.	few	TRBJ2-7	CASSQKGINHYYEQYF	TGTGCCAGCAGCCAGAAGGGGATAAATCACTACTACGAGCAGTACTTC
TRBV2	.	.	TRBJ1-1	CASSATGPNTEAFF	TGTGCCAGCAGCGCGACAGGACCCAACACTGAAGCTTTCTTT
TRBV5-1	TRBD2	few	TRBJ2-7	CASSLSGRASYEQYF	TGCGCCAGCAGCTTGAGCGGGAGGGCCTCATACGAGCAGTACTTC
TRBV7-2	TRBD2	.	TRBJ2-7	CASSFVLAGGRYEQYF	TGTGCCAGCAGCTTTGTTCTGGCGGGAGGCCGATACGAGCAGTACTTC
TRBV5-4	TRBD2	few	TRBJ2-7	CASSGRLAGGEQYF	TGTGCCAGCAGCGGCCGACTAGCGGGGGGCGAGCAGTACTTC
TRBV4-2	TRBD2	few	TRBJ2-1	CASSQETSGLYNEQFF	TGTGCCAGCAGCCAAGAGACTAGCGGGTTATACAATGAGCAGTTCTTC
TRBV5-4	TRBD2	once	TRBJ2-3	CASSWGLAGDADTQYF	TGTGCCAGCAGCTGGGGACTAGCGGGGGACGCAGATACGCAGTATTTT
TRBV7-3	TRBD1	few	TRBJ2-5	CASSPTGLQETQYF	TGTGCCAGCAGCCCGACAGGGTTACAAGAGACCCAGTACTTC
TRBV9	TRBD1	few	TRBJ1-5	CASSTHPGTGGDQPQHF	TGTGCCAGCAGCACCCACCCCGGGACAGGGGGCGATCAGCCCCAGCATTTT
TRBV5-6	.	.	TRBJ2-5	CASSLVQGPLNQETQYF	TGTGCCAGCAGCTTGGTTCAGGGCCCACTGAATCAAGAGACCCAGTACTTC
TRBV20-1	.	few	TRBJ1-2	CSASTYGYTF	TGCAGTGCTAGTACATATGGCTACACCTTC
TRBV7-3	.	.	TRBJ1-2	CASSTGPNYGYTF	TGTGCCAGCAGCACAGGGCCTAACTATGGCTACACCTTC
TRBV6-6	.	.	TRBJ2-1	CASSYSGHTYNEQFF	TGTGCCAGCAGTTACTCAGGACATACTTACAATGAGCAGTTCTTC
TRBV6-1	TRBD2	few	TRBJ2-3	CASSEASGRGADTQYF	TGTGCCAGCAGTGAAGCAAGCGGGAGGGGCGCAGATACGCAGTATTTT
TRBV7-2	.	.	TRBJ2-7	CASSSQPAGIVYEQYF	TGTGCCAGCAGCTCACAGCCCGCGGGAATAGTTTACGAGCAGTACTTC
TRBV30	.	few	TRBJ1-2	CGGAVGTNYGYTF	TGCGGAGGTGCGGTCGGCACTAACTATGGCTACACCTTC
TRBV28	TRBD1	.	TRBJ1-1	CASNPRDRRLGTEAFF	TGTGCCAGCAACCCCCGGGACAGGCGTCTGGGCACTGAAGCTTTCTTT
TRBV7-9	TRBD1	.	TRBJ1-5	CASSLGGGAFYQPQHF	TGTGCCAGCAGCTTAGGAGGGGGCGCCTTTTATCAGCCCCAGCATTTT
TRBV5-6	.	.	TRBJ2-3	CASSLVVYKRPDTQYF	TGTGCCAGCAGCTTGGTTGTCTATAAGAGGCCAGATACGCAGTATTTT
TRBV11-3	TRBD2	.	TRBJ2-1	CASSLDLTSLPEQFF	TGTGCCAGCAGCTTAGACCTGACTAGCCTCCCTGAGCAGTTCTTC
TRBV6-5	.	.	TRBJ1-4	CASSYELGEKLFF	TGTGCCAGCAGTTACGAACTAGGGGAAAAACTGTTTTTT
TRBV30	.	.	TRBJ1-1	CAWGRGVPEAFF	TGTGCCTGGGGCAGGGGAGTCCCTGAAGCTTTCTTT
TRBV6-5	.	.	TRBJ1-5	CASSPRGGKKHF	TGTGCCAGCAGTCCACGGGGGGGCAAGAAGCATTTT
TRBV4-2	.	.	TRBJ2-5	CASSTWAYQETQYF	TGTGCCAGCAGCACCTGGGCGTACCAAGAGACCCAGTACTTC
TRBV7-9	.	.	TRBJ1-1	CASSPQLGREAFF	TGTGCCAGCAGCCCCCAGTTGGGCAGGGAAGCTTTCTTT
TRBV5-3	.	.	TRBJ1-2	CARSFRGVDGYTF	TGTGCCAGAAGCTTCAGGGGAGTGGATGGCTACACCTTC
TRBV5-4	.	.	TRBJ2-7	CASRQAPSYEQYF	TGTGCCAGTCGACAGGCACCTTCCTACGAGCAGTACTTC
TRBV9	TRBD1	.	TRBJ1-4	CASSEWDRGEEKLFF	TGTGCCAGCAGCGAATGGGACAGGGGTGAAGAAAAACTGTTTTTT
TRBV4-2	TRBD2	.	TRBJ2-7	CASSQEASGRAYEQYF	TGTGCCAGCAGCCAAGAGGCTAGCGGGAGGGCTTACGAGCAGTACTTC
TRBV6-6	TRBD1	.	TRBJ1-6	CASRTGQEGNSPLHF	TGTGCCAGCAGGACTGGACAGGAGGGGAATTCACCCCTCCACTTT
TRBV6-5	.	few	TRBJ1-5	CASSYPGQPQHF	TGTGCCAGCAGTTACCCCGGTCAGCCCCAGCATTTT
TRBV5-4	TRBD1	.	TRBJ1-1	CASSRDREGRQAFF	TGTGCCAGCAGCAGGGACAGGGAAGGGCGCCAAGCTTTCTTT
TRBV9	TRBD2	.	TRBJ2-3	CASSLGGSGRRADTQYF	TGTGCCAGCAGCCTTGGGGGAAGCGGGAGGAGAGCAGATACGCAGTATTTT
TRBV5-1	.	.	TRBJ1-1	CASSLADLGGVVHTEAFF	TGCGCCAGCAGCTTGGCCGACTTGGGCGGGGTGGTGCACACTGAAGCTTTCTTT
TRBV5-1	TRBD1	.	TRBJ1-1	CASSSKGALNTEAFF	TGCGCCAGCAGCTCGAAGGGGGCCCTGAACACTGAAGCTTTCTTT
TRBV2	.	.	TRBJ1-2	CASRDDSLYGYTF	TGTGCCAGCAGAGACGACAGCCTCTATGGCTACACCTTC
TRBV29-1	TRBD1	.	TRBJ1-1	CSVTWTGGNTEAFF	TGCAGCGTAACCTGGACAGGAGGGAACACTGAAGCTTTCTTT
TRBV6-5	TRBD2	.	TRBJ2-3	CASSRAGLGTDTQYF	TGTGCCAGCAGCAGGGCCGGACTAGGTACAGATACGCAGTATTTT
TRBV28	.	.	TRBJ1-3	CASSPRGTASGNTIYF	TGTGCCAGCAGTCCGCGAGGGACTGCTTCTGGAAACACCATATATTTT
TRBV19	.	.	TRBJ2-3	CASSIRGSTDTQYF	TGTGCCAGTAGTATACGGGGGAGCACAGATACGCAGTATTTT
TRBV6-4	.	.	TRBJ2-3	CARQPLGLHLTDTQYF	TGTGCCAGACAACCCCTCGGGTTGCACCTCACAGATACGCAGTATTTT
TRBV27	.	few	TRBJ2-7	CASTGPSYEQYF	TGTGCCAGCACAGGGCCATCCTACGAGCAGTACTTC
TRBV7-2	.	few	TRBJ1-1	CASSLGGETEAFF	TGTGCCAGCAGCTTGGGGGGGGAGACTGAAGCTTTCTTT
TRBV19	TRBD1	.	TRBJ2-7	CASSIRSRLLGQGTHEQYF	TGTGCCAGTAGTATCAGATCCCGCCTCTTGGGACAGGGGACTCACGAGCAGTACTTC